This TCR beta chain was captured by sequencing in a study of blood T cell repertoires in COVID-19. The germline gives CDR1 LGHDT, CDR2 YNNKEL (reference sequence). V trimming: 6 bases; J trimming: 5 bases; junction bases outside the gene matches: 6. This CDR3 has 14 residues. TCRdb's copy holds only in-frame clones and misses some; the assay was immunoSEQ multiplex PCR. The sample lists 60,000 to 90,000 clones, roughly 90% occurring once. This sequence joins TRBV3-1 (or the pseudogene TRBV3-2) and TRBJ2-1, with 8 bases identical to TRBD1. The source material was peripheral blood. The source is a human donor in a cohort sampled during active COVID-19. DNA of the CDR3: TGTGCCAGCAGTCTACAGGGGGAAGACAATGAGCAGTTCTTC. Its translation: CASSLQGEDNEQFF.